This T cell receptor (beta chain) was captured in a study of monozygotic twins with inflammatory bowel disease. Regarding the study as a whole: Subtypes among T cells remained indistinguishable. Compared with healthy twins, IBD patients shared fewer clonotypes with others, especially with disease activity.

From the 5' RACE reads, TCRdb lists one entry per CDR3 protein and no DNA. This table lists around 370,000 distinct CDR3 sequences. To note about this clonotype: No antigen is known for it.

The material sequenced was blood. The clonotype originates from a human donor with ulcerative colitis or Crohn's disease, or a healthy co-twin of an affected twin (not recorded which).

The CDR3 loop reads CASSGFPLGTDTQYF. This chain connects TRBV19 to TRBJ2-3. CDR1 and CDR2 from the germline V gene are LNHDA and SQIVND (reference sequence). This CDR3 is built from 15 residues.